The source of this TCR beta chain is a study of vaccination and CD4 T cells after COVID-19. Study information: Post-vaccine sampling followed dose two by a median about 72 days (range 14 to 241). Broader study findings: In convalescent patients, 304 of 307 vaccine-specific clones were mono-reactive for SARS-CoV-2 spike.

The sample's treatment: approximately 11-day PBMC culture with coronavirus spike peptide pools or control peptides (ViraFEST assay). On this clonotype itself: Its specificity is unknown.

This CDR3 has 14 residues. CDR1 is LNHDA and CDR2 is SQIVND in the germline V gene (reference sequence). The V and J ends lost 9 bases and 3 bases respectively, with 15 bases between them. Cultured CD4+ T cell DNA underwent sequencing with the Oncomine TCR Beta short-read assay. Scientists extracted genomic DNA from CD4+ T cells grown in culture. TCRdb reprocessed the PCR reads via MiXCR and lists one record per CDR3 protein. This sample has approximately 20,000 distinct CDR3 sequences, with approximately 31% found just once. The chain joins TRBV19 to TRBJ2-4, with a tentative D call TRBD1 (6 bases). The receptor was derived from a human donor with COVID-19. The sequencing sample was made of cultured CD4+ T cells from blood. This CDR3 is CASRDRIGKNIQYF. CDR3 bases: TGTGCCAGCAGAGACAGGATAGGCAAAAACATTCAGTACTTC.